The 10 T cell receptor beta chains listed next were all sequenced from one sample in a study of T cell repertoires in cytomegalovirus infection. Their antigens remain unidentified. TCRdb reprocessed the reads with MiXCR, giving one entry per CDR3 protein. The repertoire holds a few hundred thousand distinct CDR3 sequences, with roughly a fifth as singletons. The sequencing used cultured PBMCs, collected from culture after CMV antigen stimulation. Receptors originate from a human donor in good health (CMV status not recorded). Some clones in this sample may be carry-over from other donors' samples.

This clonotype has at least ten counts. Here the CDR3 DNA reads TGTGCCACCCAGGACAGCACCGGGGAGCTGTTTTTT. Its protein is CATQDSTGELFF. The chain is built from TRBV6-1 and TRBJ2-2, with D tentatively TRBD1 (6 bases). CDR3 length: 12 amino acids. Looked up from germline, CDR1 is MNHNS and CDR2 is SASEGT. Trimming left V 10 bases short and J 4 bases short, with 10 bases between.

CDR3 amino acids: CASSYSVASGIDSEQFF. The CDR3 DNA follows: TGTGCCAGCAGTTACTCGGTGGCTAGCGGGATTGATAGTGAGCAGTTCTTC. The V gene is TRBV6-2 or TRBV6-3, the J gene TRBJ2-1, with TRBD2 identical over 9 bases. The CDR3 covers 17 residues. Germline V lookup: CDR1 MNHEY, CDR2 SVGEGT. The J segment lost 9 bases and the V segment lost 0 bases, leaving 12 bases of the junction unmatched.

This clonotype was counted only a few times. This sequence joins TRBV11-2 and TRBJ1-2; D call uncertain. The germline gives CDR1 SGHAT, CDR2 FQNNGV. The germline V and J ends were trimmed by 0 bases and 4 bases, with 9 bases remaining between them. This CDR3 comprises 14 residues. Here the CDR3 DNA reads TGTGCCAGCAGCTTAGATCAGACCCTCTATGGCTACACCTTC. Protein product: CASSLDQTLYGYTF.

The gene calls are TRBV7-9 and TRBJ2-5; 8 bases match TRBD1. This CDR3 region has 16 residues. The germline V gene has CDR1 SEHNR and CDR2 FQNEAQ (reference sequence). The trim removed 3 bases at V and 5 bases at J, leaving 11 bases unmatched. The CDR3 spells CASSFPQGASAETQYF. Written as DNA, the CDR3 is TGTGCCAGCAGCTTCCCGCAGGGGGCTTCGGCGGAGACCCAGTACTTC.

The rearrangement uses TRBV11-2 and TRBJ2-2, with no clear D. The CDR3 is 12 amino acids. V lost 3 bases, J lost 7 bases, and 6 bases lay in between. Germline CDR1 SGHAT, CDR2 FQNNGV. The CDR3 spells CASSFPSGELFF. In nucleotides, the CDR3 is TGTGCCAGCAGCTTCCCCAGCGGGGAGCTGTTTTTT.

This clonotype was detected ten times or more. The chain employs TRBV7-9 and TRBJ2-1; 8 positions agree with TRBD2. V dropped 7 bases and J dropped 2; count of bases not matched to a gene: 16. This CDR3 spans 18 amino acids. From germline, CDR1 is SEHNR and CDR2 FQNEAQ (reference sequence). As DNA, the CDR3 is TGTGCCAGCAACTTTCCTCTGGTGCGGGAGGAACCCTACAATGAGCAGTTCTTC. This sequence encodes CASNFPLVREEPYNEQFF. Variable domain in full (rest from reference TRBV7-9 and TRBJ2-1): DTGVSQNPRHKITKRGQNVTFRCDPISEHNRLYWYRQTLGQGPEFLTYFQNEAQLEKSRLLSDRFSAERPKGSFSTLEIQRTEQGDSAMYLCASNFPLVREEPYNEQFFGPGTRLTVL.

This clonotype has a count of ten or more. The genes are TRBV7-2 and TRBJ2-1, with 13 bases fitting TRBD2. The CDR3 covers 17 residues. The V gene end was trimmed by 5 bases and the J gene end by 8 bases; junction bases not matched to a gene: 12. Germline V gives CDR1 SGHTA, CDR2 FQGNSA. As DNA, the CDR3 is TGTGCCAGCAGCCCTACTAGCGGGAGGGCCGTTTATCATGAGCAGTTCTTC. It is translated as CASSPTSGRAVYHEQFF.

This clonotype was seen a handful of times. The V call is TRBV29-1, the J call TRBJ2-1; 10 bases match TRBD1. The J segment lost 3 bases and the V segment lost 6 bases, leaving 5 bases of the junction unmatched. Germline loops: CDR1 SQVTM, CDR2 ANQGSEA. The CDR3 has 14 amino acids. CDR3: CSVEGQGFYNEQFF. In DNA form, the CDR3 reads TGCAGCGTCGAGGGACAGGGGTTCTACAATGAGCAGTTCTTC.

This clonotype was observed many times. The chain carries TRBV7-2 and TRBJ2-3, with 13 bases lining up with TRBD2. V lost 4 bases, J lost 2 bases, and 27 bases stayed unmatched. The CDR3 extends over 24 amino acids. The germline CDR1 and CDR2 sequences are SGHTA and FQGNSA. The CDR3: CASSSDRSGTSGNRPSLYTDTQYF. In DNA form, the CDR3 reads TGTGCCAGCAGCTCAGATCGCTCCGGGACTAGCGGGAATCGCCCGTCACTATACACAGATACGCAGTATTTT.

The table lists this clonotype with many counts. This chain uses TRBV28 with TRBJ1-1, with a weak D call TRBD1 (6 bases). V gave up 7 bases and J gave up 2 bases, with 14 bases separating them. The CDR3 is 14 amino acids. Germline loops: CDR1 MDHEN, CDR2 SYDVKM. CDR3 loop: CASNAAGANTEAFF. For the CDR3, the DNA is TGTGCCAGCAATGCGGCGGGGGCTAACACTGAAGCTTTCTTT.